This T cell receptor beta chain was retrieved from a study of control samples from healthy donors and cancer patients (dated by TCRdb to 2018 to 2021). Details on this clone: Its antigen target is currently unknown. The sample holds no much larger clone one base away, and base qualities are not on file.

Preparation of the library involved the immunoSEQ multiplex PCR assay. TCRdb took over this immuneACCESS table, retaining in-frame rearrangements with V and J assigned. Such tables are incomplete; in checked studies, under half of the missing clones stem from an unresolved V gene, and the remainder is unexplained. The sample contains 100,000 to 150,000 clones, roughly 92% of them found a single time. 5.5% of the sample goes to the ten largest clones. CDR1 and CDR2, per the germline V gene, are SGHAT and FQNNGV. The CDR3 spans 19 residues, from the cysteine through the phenylalanine. The DNA shown is the 57-base CDR3, in frame from base 1. For this chain, trimming is 5 bases at the V end and 5 bases at the J end, and the number of junction bases without a gene match is 19.

The clonotype originates from a man aged 18 to 30 in good health. The sample was blood. The sequence joins TRBV11-2 to TRBJ2-2; 8 central nucleotides agree with TRBD2. The CDR3 region reads CASSTRYSGVRGGTGELFF. The DNA sequence is TGTGCCAGCAGCACCCGATATAGCGGGGTTCGGGGAGGAACCGGGGAGCTGTTTTTT.